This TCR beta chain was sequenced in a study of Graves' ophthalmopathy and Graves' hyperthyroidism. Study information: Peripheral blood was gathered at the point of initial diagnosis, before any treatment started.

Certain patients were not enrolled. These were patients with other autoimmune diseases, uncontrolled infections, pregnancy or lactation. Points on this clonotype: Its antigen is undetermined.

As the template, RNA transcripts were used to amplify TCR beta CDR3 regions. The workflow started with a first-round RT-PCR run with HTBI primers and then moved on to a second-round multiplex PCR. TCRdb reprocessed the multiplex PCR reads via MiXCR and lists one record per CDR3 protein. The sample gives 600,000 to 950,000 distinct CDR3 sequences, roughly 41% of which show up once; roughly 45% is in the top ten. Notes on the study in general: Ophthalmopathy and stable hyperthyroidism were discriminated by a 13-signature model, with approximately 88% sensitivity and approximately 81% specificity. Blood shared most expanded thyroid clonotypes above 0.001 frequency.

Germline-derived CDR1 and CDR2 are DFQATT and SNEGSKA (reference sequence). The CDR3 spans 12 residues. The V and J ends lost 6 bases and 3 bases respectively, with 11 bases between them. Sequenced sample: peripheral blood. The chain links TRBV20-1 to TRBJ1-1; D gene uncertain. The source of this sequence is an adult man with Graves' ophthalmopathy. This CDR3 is CSAEVRYTEAFF. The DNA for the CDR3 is TGCAGTGCCGAAGTGAGGTACACTGAAGCTTTCTTT.